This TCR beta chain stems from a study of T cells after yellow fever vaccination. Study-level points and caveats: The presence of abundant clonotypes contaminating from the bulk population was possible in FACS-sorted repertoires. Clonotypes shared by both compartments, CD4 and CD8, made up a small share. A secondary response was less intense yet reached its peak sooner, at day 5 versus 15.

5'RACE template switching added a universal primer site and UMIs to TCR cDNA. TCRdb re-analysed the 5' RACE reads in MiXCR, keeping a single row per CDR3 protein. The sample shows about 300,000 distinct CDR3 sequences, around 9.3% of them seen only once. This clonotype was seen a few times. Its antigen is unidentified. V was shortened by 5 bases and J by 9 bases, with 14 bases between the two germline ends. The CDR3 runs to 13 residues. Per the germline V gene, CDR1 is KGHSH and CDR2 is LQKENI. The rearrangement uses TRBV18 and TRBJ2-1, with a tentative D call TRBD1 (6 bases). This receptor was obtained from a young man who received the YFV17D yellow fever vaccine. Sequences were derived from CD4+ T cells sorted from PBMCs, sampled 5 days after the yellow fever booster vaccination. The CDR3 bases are TGTGCCAGCTCAACTACAGGGATTGTTGAGCAGTTCTTC. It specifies CASSTTGIVEQFF.